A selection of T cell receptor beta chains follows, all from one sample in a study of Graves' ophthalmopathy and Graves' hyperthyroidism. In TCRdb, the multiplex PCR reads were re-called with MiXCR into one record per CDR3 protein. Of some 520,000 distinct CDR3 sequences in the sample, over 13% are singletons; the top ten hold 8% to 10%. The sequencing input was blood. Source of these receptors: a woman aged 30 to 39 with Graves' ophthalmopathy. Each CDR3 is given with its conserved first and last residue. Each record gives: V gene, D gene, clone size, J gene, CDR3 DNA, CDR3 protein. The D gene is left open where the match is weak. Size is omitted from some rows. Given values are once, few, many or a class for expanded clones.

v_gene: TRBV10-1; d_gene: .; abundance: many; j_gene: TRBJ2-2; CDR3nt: TGCGCCCCTCATCGTCCGGGGAGAACCGGGGAGCTGTTTTTT; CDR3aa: CAPHRPGRTGELFF
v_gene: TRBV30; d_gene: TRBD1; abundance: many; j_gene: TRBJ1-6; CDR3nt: TGTGCCTTCTCGACAGGGACTAATTCACCCCTCCACTTT; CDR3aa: CAFSTGTNSPLHF
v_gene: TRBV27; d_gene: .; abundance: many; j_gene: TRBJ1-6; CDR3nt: TGTGCCAGCAGTTCCCGCGGGGCTTCTAGCTCCTATAATTCACCCCTCCACTTT; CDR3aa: CASSSRGASSSYNSPLHF
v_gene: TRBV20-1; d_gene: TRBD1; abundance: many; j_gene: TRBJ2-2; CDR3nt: TGCAGTGCTAGGGGGACAGGTTGGAACACCGGGGAGCTGTTTTTT; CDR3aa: CSARGTGWNTGELFF
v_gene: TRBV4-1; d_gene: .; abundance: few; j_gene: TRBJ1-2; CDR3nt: TGCGCCAGCAGCCTCGGGGAAGTGGGCAGAAGTAAACTCTATGGCTACATCTTC; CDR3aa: CASSLGEVGRSKLYGYIF
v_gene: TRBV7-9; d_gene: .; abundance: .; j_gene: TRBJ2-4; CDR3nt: TGTGCCAGCAGCCCAAGACTAGTCGGGGGTAAAAACATTCAGTACTTC; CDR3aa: CASSPRLVGGKNIQYF
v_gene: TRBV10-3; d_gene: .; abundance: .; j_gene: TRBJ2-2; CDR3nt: TGTGCCACCAGCATACGCGCGAGGGGGGCGGGGGAGCTGTTTTTT; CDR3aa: CATSIRARGAGELFF
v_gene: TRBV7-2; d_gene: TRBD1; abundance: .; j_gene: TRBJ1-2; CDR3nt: TGTGCCAGCAGCAGGACTTTTCAGGGGGCCTATGGCTACACCTTC; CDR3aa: CASSRTFQGAYGYTF
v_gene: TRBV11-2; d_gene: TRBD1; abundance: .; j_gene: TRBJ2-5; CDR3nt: TGTGCCAGCAGTCCTCTCAGGGGGCCGTTGAAGACCCAGTACTTC; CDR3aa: CASSPLRGPLKTQYF
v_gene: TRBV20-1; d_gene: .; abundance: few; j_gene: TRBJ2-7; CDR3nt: TGCAGTGCTAGAGACACCCTGGGACTCGCAACTACAAGCTACGAGCAGTACTTC; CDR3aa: CSARDTLGLATTSYEQYF
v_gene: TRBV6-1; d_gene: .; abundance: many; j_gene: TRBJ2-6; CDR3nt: TGTGCCAGCAGTGAAGGTGTCCCTGGGGCCAACGTCCTGACTTTC; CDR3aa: CASSEGVPGANVLTF
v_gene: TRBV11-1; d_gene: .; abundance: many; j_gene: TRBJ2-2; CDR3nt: TGTGCCAGCAGTCCCTTAGTAGGAGGCCCGAACACCGGGGAGCTGTTTTTT; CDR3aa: CASSPLVGGPNTGELFF
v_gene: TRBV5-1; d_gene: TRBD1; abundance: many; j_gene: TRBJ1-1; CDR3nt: TGCGCCAGCAGCTTGGAAGGGGGCGGTCATTCTGAAGCTTTCTTT; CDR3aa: CASSLEGGGHSEAFF
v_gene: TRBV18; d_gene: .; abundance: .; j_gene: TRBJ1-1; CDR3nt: TGTGCCAGCTCATCACTATCCGAAGCTTTCTTT; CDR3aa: CASSSLSEAFF
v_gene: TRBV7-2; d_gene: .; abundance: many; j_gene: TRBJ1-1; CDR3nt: TGTGCCAGCAGCTTAGATGGGTATGAAGCTTTCTTT; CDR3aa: CASSLDGYEAFF
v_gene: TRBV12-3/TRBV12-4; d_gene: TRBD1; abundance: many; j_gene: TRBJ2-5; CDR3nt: TGTGCCACCAGGACCGCGGGACAGGGGCAGACCCAGTACTTC; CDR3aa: CATRTAGQGQTQYF
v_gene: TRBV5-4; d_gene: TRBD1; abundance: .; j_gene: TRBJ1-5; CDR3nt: TGTGCCAGCAGCTGGAGGGACAGGGGCCGGTATAGCAATCAGCCCCAGCATTTT; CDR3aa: CASSWRDRGRYSNQPQHF
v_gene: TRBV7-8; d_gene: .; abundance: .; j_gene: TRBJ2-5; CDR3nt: TGTGCCAGCAGGGTTGCAGCGGGTGTGGAGACCCAGTACTTC; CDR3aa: CASRVAAGVETQYF
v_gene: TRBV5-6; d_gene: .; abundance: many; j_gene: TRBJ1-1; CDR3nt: TGTGCCAGCGGGAGAGAACTCCTGAACACTGAAGCTTTCTTT; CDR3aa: CASGRELLNTEAFF
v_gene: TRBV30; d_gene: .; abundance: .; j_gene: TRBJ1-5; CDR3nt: TGTGCCTGGAGTGCGGGGCCTTCCAATCAGCCCCAGCATTTT; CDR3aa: CAWSAGPSNQPQHF
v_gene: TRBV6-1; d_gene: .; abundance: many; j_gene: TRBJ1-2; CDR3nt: TGTGCCAGCAGTGACGGGTGGGACTATGGCTACACCTTC; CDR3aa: CASSDGWDYGYTF
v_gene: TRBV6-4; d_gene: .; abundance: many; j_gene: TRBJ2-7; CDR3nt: TGTGCCAGCAGTGACCTTCGGGGCAGTAAAGGAGACTACGAGCAGTACTTC; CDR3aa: CASSDLRGSKGDYEQYF
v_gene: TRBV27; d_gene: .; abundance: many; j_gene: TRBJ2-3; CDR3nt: TGTGCCAGTAGTACAGGGACGTTCACAGATACGCAGTATTTT; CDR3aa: CASSTGTFTDTQYF
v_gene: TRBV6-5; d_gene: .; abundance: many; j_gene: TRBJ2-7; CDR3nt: TGTGCCAGCAGTTACGGAGGGGGACATTCCTACGAGCAGTACTTC; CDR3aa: CASSYGGGHSYEQYF
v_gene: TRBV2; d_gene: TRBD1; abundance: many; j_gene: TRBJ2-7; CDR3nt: TGTGCCAGCAGTGAGTGGACAGGGAACTACGAGCAGTACTTC; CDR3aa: CASSEWTGNYEQYF
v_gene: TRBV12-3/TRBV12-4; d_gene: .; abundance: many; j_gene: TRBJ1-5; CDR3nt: TGTGCCAGCAGTTTGAGGTCAGATCCCAATCAGCCCCAGCATTTT; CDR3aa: CASSLRSDPNQPQHF
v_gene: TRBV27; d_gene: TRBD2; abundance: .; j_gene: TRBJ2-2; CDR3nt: TGTGCCTCAAGGCGAGCGGGGGGACCGAACACCGGGGAGCTGTTTTTT; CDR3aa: CASRRAGGPNTGELFF
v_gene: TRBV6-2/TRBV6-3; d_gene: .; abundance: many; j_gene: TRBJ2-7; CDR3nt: TGTGCCAGCAGTTATTATGTCCCGGGCGAGCAGTACTTC; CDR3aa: CASSYYVPGEQYF
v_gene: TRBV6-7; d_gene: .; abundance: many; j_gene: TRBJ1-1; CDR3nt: TGTGCCAGCAGTTACCCCCGGAGGGCGAACACTGAAGCTTTCTTT; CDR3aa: CASSYPRRANTEAFF
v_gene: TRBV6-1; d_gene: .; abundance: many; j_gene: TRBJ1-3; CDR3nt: TGTGCCAGCAGTGAAGCCGACGGGTTTTTGGGAAACACCATATATTTT; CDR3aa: CASSEADGFLGNTIYF
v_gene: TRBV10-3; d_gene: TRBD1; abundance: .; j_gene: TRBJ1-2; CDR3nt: TGTGCCATCAGTGAGCCGATGTGGGACAGATATGGCTACACCTTC; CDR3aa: CAISEPMWDRYGYTF
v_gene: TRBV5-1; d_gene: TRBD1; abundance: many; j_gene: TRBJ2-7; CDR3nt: TGCGCCAGCAGCAAGCCGGGACAGAACTACGAGCAGTACTTC; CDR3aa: CASSKPGQNYEQYF
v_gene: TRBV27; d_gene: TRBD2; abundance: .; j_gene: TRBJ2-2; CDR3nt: TGTGCCAGCAGGGGCGGGAGCACCGGGGAGCTGTTTTTT; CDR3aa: CASRGGSTGELFF
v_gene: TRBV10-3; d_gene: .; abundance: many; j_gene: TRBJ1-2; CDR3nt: TGTGCCATCAACCAGGACGGTAACTATGGCTACACCTTC; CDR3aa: CAINQDGNYGYTF
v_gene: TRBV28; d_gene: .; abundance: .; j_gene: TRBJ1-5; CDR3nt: TGTGCCAGCAGTTTATTCCAACAGAATGGTCAGCCCCAGCATTTT; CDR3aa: CASSLFQQNGQPQHF
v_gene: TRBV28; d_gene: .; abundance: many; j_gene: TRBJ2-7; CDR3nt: TGTGCCAGCCTACCGGGAAGCTCCTACGAGCAGTACTTC; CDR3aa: CASLPGSSYEQYF
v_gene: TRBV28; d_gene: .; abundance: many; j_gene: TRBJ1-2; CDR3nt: TGTGCCAGCCGAGACAGGAGCGGCTACACCTTC; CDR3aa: CASRDRSGYTF
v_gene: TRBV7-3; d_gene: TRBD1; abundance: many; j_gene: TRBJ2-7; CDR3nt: TGTGCCAGCAGCTTAAACGGCAGGGGGCATTACGAGCAGTACTTC; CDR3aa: CASSLNGRGHYEQYF
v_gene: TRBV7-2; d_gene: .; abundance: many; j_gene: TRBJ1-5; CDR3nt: TGTGCCAGCAGCGAAGGGTTTACCAGTCAGCCCCAGCATTTT; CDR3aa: CASSEGFTSQPQHF
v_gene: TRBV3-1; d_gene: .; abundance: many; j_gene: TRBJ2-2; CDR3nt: TGTGCCAGCCAACCGGTAGGGAACACCGGGGAGCTGTTTTTT; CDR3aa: CASQPVGNTGELFF
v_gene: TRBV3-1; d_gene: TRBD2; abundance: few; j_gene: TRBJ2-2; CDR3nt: TGTGCCAGCAGCCAAGAGACTAGCGGGAGGGCCCTCCACGGGGAGCTGTTTTTT; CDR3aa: CASSQETSGRALHGELFF
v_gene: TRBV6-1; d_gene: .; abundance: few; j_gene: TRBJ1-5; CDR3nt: TGTGCCAGCAACCATGGCGGGTATCAGCCCCAGCATTTT; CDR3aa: CASNHGGYQPQHF
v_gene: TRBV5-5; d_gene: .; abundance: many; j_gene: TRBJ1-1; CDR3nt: TGTGCCAGCAGCCCGATCCCGAACACTGAAGCTTTCTTT; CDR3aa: CASSPIPNTEAFF
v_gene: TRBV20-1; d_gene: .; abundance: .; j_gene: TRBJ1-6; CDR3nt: TGCAGTGCTAGACTCCCCGGACATGGGGTATCACCCCTCCACTTT; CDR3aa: CSARLPGHGVSPLHF
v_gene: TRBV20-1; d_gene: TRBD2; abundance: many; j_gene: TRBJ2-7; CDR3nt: TGCAGTGCAGGACTAGCGGACCTTTTTGCCTACGAGCAGTACTTC; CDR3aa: CSAGLADLFAYEQYF
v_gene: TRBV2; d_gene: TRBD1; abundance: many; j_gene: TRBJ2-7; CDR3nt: TGTGCCAGCAGTGAAGCGATAATCTATGGTAGGGGACAGGGTTTCCACGAGCAGTACTTC; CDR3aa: CASSEAIIYGRGQGFHEQYF
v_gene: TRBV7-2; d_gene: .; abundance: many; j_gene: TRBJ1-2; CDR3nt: TGTGCCAGCAGCTTGAGGTGGCCTCTCGAGAATGGCTACACCTTC; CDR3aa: CASSLRWPLENGYTF
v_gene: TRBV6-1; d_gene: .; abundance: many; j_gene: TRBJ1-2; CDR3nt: TGTGCCAGCAGTGAAGGTTACTATGGCTACACCTTC; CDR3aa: CASSEGYYGYTF